This TCR beta chain is from a study of T-cell memory formation after mild COVID-19. The wider study: TCR clusters were largely donor specific.

cDNA libraries for TCR alpha and TCR beta, carrying sample barcodes and UMIs, came from 5'RACE with constant-segment primers. In TCRdb, the 5' RACE reads were re-called with MiXCR into one record per CDR3 protein. The table has 150,000 to 200,000 distinct CDR3 sequences, 30% to 35% seen once. The CDR3 is 12 amino acids. Germline V lookup: CDR1 LNHNV, CDR2 YYDKDF (reference sequence). V gave up 3 bases and J gave up 4 bases, with 5 bases separating them. Notes on this clonotype: Its antigen is undetermined.

Study observations and caveats: The SARS-CoV-2 specificity of second-wave clones reaching peak at day 37 remained unverified. CD4+ contracting clones lay mainly in CM and EM, CD8+ ones in EMRA.

The gene calls are TRBV15 and TRBJ2-3, with D unresolved. The TCR sequence derives from an adult woman who had mild COVID-19 (a few samples of this study predate the infection). Cell type and time point are not known. Sequences were obtained from PBMCs or a T cell subset sorted from them (not recorded which). The CDR3 DNA follows: TGTGCCACCAGCAGTTATGCAGATACGCAGTATTTT. Translated, it gives CATSSYADTQYF.